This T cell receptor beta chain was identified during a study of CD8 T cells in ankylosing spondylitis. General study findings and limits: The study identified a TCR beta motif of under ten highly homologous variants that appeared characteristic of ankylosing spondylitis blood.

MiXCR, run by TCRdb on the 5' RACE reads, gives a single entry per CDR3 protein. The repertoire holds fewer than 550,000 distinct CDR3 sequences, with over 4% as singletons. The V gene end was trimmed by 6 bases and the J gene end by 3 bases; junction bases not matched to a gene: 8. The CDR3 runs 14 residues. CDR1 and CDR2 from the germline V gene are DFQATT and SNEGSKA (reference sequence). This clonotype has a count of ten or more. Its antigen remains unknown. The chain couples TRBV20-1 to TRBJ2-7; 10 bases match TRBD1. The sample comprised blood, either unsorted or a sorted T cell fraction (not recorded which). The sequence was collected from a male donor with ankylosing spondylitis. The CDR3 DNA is TGCAGTGCCCCGCTGAGGACAGGGGGCTACGAGCAGTACTTC. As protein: CSAPLRTGGYEQYF.